A selection of T cell receptor beta chains follows, all from one sample in a study of cytomegalovirus exposure and HLA in healthy donors. The table came from immunoSEQ multiplex PCR; TCRdb's copy has only in-frame clones and leaves some out. The sample records roughly 300,000 clones, around 90% being singletons. Sequencing was carried out using PBMCs. All receptors come from a woman in her twenties or thirties in good health and CMV-seropositive. Both conserved end residues are part of each CDR3. D genes are given only for firm matches. Clone size is given for some rows only: seen once, a few or many times, or a class if the clone is expanded.

TRBJ1-2 | NA | TRBD1 | TRBV28 | CASNTGQGKDYGYTF | TGTGCCAGCAATACGGGACAGGGGAAAGACTATGGCTACACCTTC
TRBJ2-3 | NA | TRBD2 | TRBV9 | CASSPSGGEQDTQYF | TGTGCCAGCAGCCCTAGCGGGGGGGAGCAAGATACGCAGTATTTT
TRBJ2-5 | NA | NA | TRBV5-4 | CASSLATRGQETQYF | TGTGCCAGCAGCTTGGCGACTAGGGGACAAGAGACCCAGTACTTC
TRBJ1-4 | NA | TRBD1 | TRBV28 | CASSLSRQGSLLEKLFF | TGTGCCAGCAGTTTATCTCGACAGGGAAGCCTTCTAGAAAAACTGTTTTTT
TRBJ2-4 | NA | NA | TRBV28 | CASSGLSAKNIQYF | TGTGCCAGCAGTGGACTTTCGGCCAAAAACATTCAGTACTTC
TRBJ1-3 | NA | TRBD1 | TRBV7-3 | CASRNGTGYGNTIYF | TGTGCCAGCAGAAACGGGACAGGGTACGGAAACACCATATATTTT
TRBJ2-7 | NA | TRBD1 | TRBV10-3 | CAIGSGQVDHEQYF | TGTGCCATCGGATCCGGACAGGTAGACCACGAGCAGTACTTC
TRBJ1-1 | once | NA | TRBV11-2 | CASSLGREVNTEAFF | TGTGCCAGCAGCTTAGGACGGGAGGTGAACACTGAAGCTTTCTTT
TRBJ2-3 | NA | NA | TRBV5-1 | CASSLGQAASTDTQYF | TGCGCCAGCAGCTTGGGCCAGGCTGCTAGCACAGATACGCAGTATTTT
TRBJ1-2 | NA | NA | TRBV11-2 | CASSLEGYGYTF | TGTGCCAGCAGCTTAGAAGGGTATGGCTACACCTTC
TRBJ1-4 | NA | TRBD1 | TRBV29-1 | CSVEVRDRVYEKLFF | TGCAGCGTTGAAGTACGAGACAGGGTATATGAAAAACTGTTTTTT
TRBJ1-5 | NA | TRBD1 | TRBV27 | CASGRQGMGQPQHF | TGTGCCAGCGGCAGACAGGGAATGGGTCAGCCCCAGCATTTT
TRBJ1-4 | NA | TRBD1 | TRBV6-5 | CASSLGQGRSEKLFF | TGTGCCAGCAGTTTAGGACAGGGTCGGAGTGAAAAACTGTTTTTT
TRBJ2-3 | NA | NA | TRBV6-1 | CASNRGADTQYF | TGTGCCAGCAATAGGGGCGCAGATACGCAGTATTTT
TRBJ2-1 | few | NA | TRBV29-1 | CSGSGVGEQFF | TGCAGCGGATCGGGGGTCGGTGAGCAGTTCTTC
TRBJ2-7 | few | NA | TRBV6-5 | CASWGDTGAHEQYF | TGTGCCAGCTGGGGGGATACAGGGGCCCACGAGCAGTACTTC
TRBJ2-3 | NA | TRBD2 | TRBV19 | CASSIVTSGTDTQYF | TGTGCCAGTAGTATAGTGACTAGCGGCACAGATACGCAGTATTTT
TRBJ2-7 | once | NA | TRBV5-6 | CASSSRGRGDLEQYF | TGTGCCAGCAGCTCGCGGGGCAGGGGGGACCTCGAGCAGTACTTC
TRBJ1-3 | few | NA | TRBV9 | CASSVGTRSGNTIYF | TGTGCCAGCAGCGTAGGGACACGCTCTGGAAACACCATATATTTT
TRBJ1-4 | once | NA | TRBV5-6 | CASSPWAAGPNEKLFF | TGTGCCAGCAGCCCTTGGGCGGCAGGACCTAATGAAAAACTGTTTTTT
TRBJ2-5 | NA | TRBD2 | TRBV6-1 | CASRPTSRETQYF | TGTGCCAGCAGGCCGACTAGCCGGGAGACCCAGTACTTC
TRBJ1-1 | few | NA | TRBV30 | CAWSRSEAFF | TGTGCCTGGAGCAGGTCTGAAGCTTTCTTT
TRBJ2-3 | NA | NA | TRBV6-1 | CASRSGDSTQYF | TGTGCCAGCAGGTCGGGGGATTCAACGCAGTATTTT
TRBJ1-2 | once | NA | TRBV25-1 | CASTRGIFYGYTF | TGTGCCAGCACCCGAGGGATTTTCTATGGCTACACCTTC
TRBJ2-1 | NA | NA | TRBV6-1 | CASSDILDNEQFF | TGTGCCAGCAGTGACATACTAGATAATGAGCAGTTCTTC
TRBJ2-5 | NA | TRBD2 | TRBV6-5 | CASGTGLDAQTQYF | TGTGCCAGCGGAACGGGACTAGATGCGCAGACCCAGTACTTC
TRBJ2-7 | NA | TRBD1 | TRBV6-5 | CASSFGTGASYEQYF | TGTGCCAGCAGTTTCGGGACAGGGGCCTCCTACGAGCAGTACTTC